This T cell receptor beta chain appears in the sequencing data of a study of cytomegalovirus exposure and HLA in healthy donors. The primer mix had 60 Vbeta and 13 Jbeta primers. Here immunoSEQ multiplex PCR was the method, and the copy in TCRdb shows in-frame clones only, minus some. The data show under 250,000 clones, 76% seen once. Study-level findings and limits: Published work reported that the classifier diagnosed cytomegalovirus status with high specificity and sensitivity.

In the case of this clone: Its antigen is currently unknown.

Trimming cost V 6 bases and J 8 bases, with 16 bases left between them. Germline values: CDR1 LNHDA, CDR2 SQIVND (reference sequence). The CDR3 is 13 amino acids. This receptor was obtained from a man younger than 30 in good health and CMV-seronegative. The sequenced material came from PBMCs. The gene calls are TRBV19 and TRBJ2-5; a possible D gene is TRBD2 (7 bases). CDR3 loop: CASSGGLQGTQYF. CDR3 coding DNA: TGTGCCAGTAGCGGGGGGCTTCAAGGTACCCAGTACTTC.